These T cell receptor beta chains were read from a single sample in a study of cytomegalovirus exposure and HLA in healthy donors. The protocol was immunoSEQ multiplex PCR, while the TCRdb copy is restricted to in-frame clones and leaves out a portion. The sample records some 130,000 clones, 65% to 80% being singletons. Sequencing was done on a sample of PBMCs. Every receptor here comes from a human donor in good health. The CDR3 runs from the conserved cysteine through the conserved F or W. D genes are given only for firm matches. Size tells how often a clone was seen (once, few, many) or the class of an expanded clone, and some rows leave it out.

CDR3 DNA	CDR3 protein	J gene	clone size	D gene	V gene
TGTGCCAGCCTTCAAACGGGGACATACTCCTACGAGCAGTACTTC	CASLQTGTYSYEQYF	TRBJ2-7	.	.	TRBV2
TGTGCCAGCAGCTTCGGGGGGCTCAGGGATGGGGCCAACGTCCTGACTTTC	CASSFGGLRDGANVLTF	TRBJ2-6	.	.	TRBV7-8
TGCGCCAGCAGCCAACAGGGGGACCAAGAGACCCAGTACTTC	CASSQQGDQETQYF	TRBJ2-5	.	TRBD1	TRBV5-1
TGTGCCAGCAGTTCCTATCGGACTAGCCCGAATACGCAGTATTTT	CASSSYRTSPNTQYF	TRBJ2-3	.	TRBD2	TRBV28
TGTGCCAGCAGCGCCCTCGGTCAGGGGGCAGAGACCCAGTACTTC	CASSALGQGAETQYF	TRBJ2-5	.	TRBD1	TRBV11-2
TGTGCCAGCAGCTTAGGGGTCGGTAGCGGGACAGATACGCAGTATTTT	CASSLGVGSGTDTQYF	TRBJ2-3	.	TRBD2	TRBV11-2
TGTGCCAGCAGCTTAGGTCACAGGGTGAGGGAGACCCAGTACTTC	CASSLGHRVRETQYF	TRBJ2-5	.	.	TRBV11-1
TGTGCCATCAGTGAGGGCAGGGATGAGCAGTACTTC	CAISEGRDEQYF	TRBJ2-7	.	.	TRBV10-3
TGTGCCAGCAGCCATCCCGGGCAGGGCACTAGCACAGATACGCAGTATTTT	CASSHPGQGTSTDTQYF	TRBJ2-3	few	.	TRBV9
TGTGCCAGCAGTTTTGCTGGGGACTCTCTTCGGGGTGAGCAGTTCTTC	CASSFAGDSLRGEQFF	TRBJ2-1	.	.	TRBV28